Reported below is one T cell receptor beta chain. Its target is not known. The trim removed 1 base at V and 8 bases at J, leaving 11 bases unmatched. The CDR3 extends over 16 amino acids. Per germline, CDR1 MNHNS and CDR2 SASEGT. The source of the sample is a study of T cell responses to AZD1222 COVID-19 vaccine. Study results and limitations: White British ancestry dominated among donors, who included more females, and clonal diversity was possibly underestimated.

This table comes from immunoSEQ multiplex PCR, and its TCRdb copy is limited to in-frame clones, with some not included. The sample includes 150,000 or so clones, about 92% of them seen just once. The V call is TRBV6-1, the J call TRBJ2-1; 7 positions match TRBD1. The source was peripheral blood, collected on day 0 of AZD1222 vaccination. The receptor was isolated from an adult in good health. The chain's CDR3 is CASSEETGNGGHEQFF. In DNA form, the CDR3 reads TGTGCCAGCAGTGAAGAGACAGGGAACGGCGGGCATGAGCAGTTCTTC.